These T cell receptor beta chains were read from a single sample in a study of spatial heterogeneity in lung cancer. TCRdb re-analysed the 5' RACE reads in MiXCR, keeping a single row per CDR3 protein. The repertoire holds around 75,000 distinct CDR3 sequences, roughly 15% seen once, with over 5.5% in the top ten. Sequenced material: PBMCs, taken at surgery. All receptors come from a male donor with early-stage non-small cell lung cancer. Both conserved end residues are part of each CDR3. Each record gives: J gene, V gene, clone size, D gene, CDR3 DNA, CDR3 protein. D genes are given only for firm matches. Clone size is not always given. Where it is, it says once, few, many or a class for expanded clones.

J gene: TRBJ1-2; V gene: TRBV2; clone size: .; D gene: .; CDR3 DNA: TGTGCCAGCAGTGAAGCGCCGGTGGACGGCTACACCTTC; CDR3 protein: CASSEAPVDGYTF
J gene: TRBJ2-7; V gene: TRBV27; clone size: few; D gene: .; CDR3 DNA: TGTGCCAGCAGGCCCAGGGGGGACCTCTACGAGCAGTACTTC; CDR3 protein: CASRPRGDLYEQYF
J gene: TRBJ1-2; V gene: TRBV25-1; clone size: .; D gene: .; CDR3 DNA: TGTGCCAGCTCCCTTCCCGGGGGTGGCTACACCTTC; CDR3 protein: CASSLPGGGYTF
J gene: TRBJ1-2; V gene: TRBV4-2; clone size: .; D gene: .; CDR3 DNA: TGTGCCAGCAGCCAAGATAACGCAAACAACTATGGCTACACCTTC; CDR3 protein: CASSQDNANNYGYTF
J gene: TRBJ2-2; V gene: TRBV6-6; clone size: .; D gene: .; CDR3 DNA: TGTGCCAGCAGCCCAGGGGCGGGAAGGACCGGGGAGCTGTTTTTT; CDR3 protein: CASSPGAGRTGELFF
J gene: TRBJ2-3; V gene: TRBV11-2; clone size: .; D gene: .; CDR3 DNA: TGTGCCAGCAGTTATTATCGGGGAGGCACAGATACGCAGTATTTT; CDR3 protein: CASSYYRGGTDTQYF
J gene: TRBJ1-1; V gene: TRBV5-1; clone size: .; D gene: .; CDR3 DNA: TGCGCCAGCAGCCGTACAGGGTTTGACTCTGAAGCTTTCTTT; CDR3 protein: CASSRTGFDSEAFF
J gene: TRBJ2-3; V gene: TRBV20-1; clone size: .; D gene: .; CDR3 DNA: TGCAGTGCTAGTTACCAGGGTATGGATACGCAGTATTTT; CDR3 protein: CSASYQGMDTQYF
J gene: TRBJ2-1; V gene: TRBV20-1; clone size: few; D gene: .; CDR3 DNA: TGCAGTGCTAGAGATCGAGGCCATGAGCAGTTCTTC; CDR3 protein: CSARDRGHEQFF
J gene: TRBJ1-4; V gene: TRBV24-1; clone size: .; D gene: .; CDR3 DNA: TGTGCCACCAGTGACGGCGGGAGGGGGGATGAAAAACTGTTTTTT; CDR3 protein: CATSDGGRGDEKLFF
J gene: TRBJ2-7; V gene: TRBV5-1; clone size: .; D gene: .; CDR3 DNA: TGCGCCAGCAGCCTCATGAGAGGACTCGAGCAGTACTTC; CDR3 protein: CASSLMRGLEQYF
J gene: TRBJ1-2; V gene: TRBV4-2; clone size: many; D gene: .; CDR3 DNA: TGTGCCAGCAGCCTTTCCCTCGACTCTAGCTACACCTTC; CDR3 protein: CASSLSLDSSYTF
J gene: TRBJ1-6; V gene: TRBV5-8; clone size: once; D gene: TRBD1; CDR3 DNA: TGTGCCAGCAGCATTTCAGGGGGTAATTCACCCCTCCACTTT; CDR3 protein: CASSISGGNSPLHF
J gene: TRBJ2-3; V gene: TRBV23-1; clone size: few; D gene: .; CDR3 DNA: TGCGCCCGTCGGGTAGCGGACACAGATACGCAGTATTTT; CDR3 protein: CARRVADTDTQYF
J gene: TRBJ2-7; V gene: TRBV5-1; clone size: many; D gene: TRBD1; CDR3 DNA: TGCGCCAGCAGCTTCGATCCGGGACAGTTAACCTACGAGCAGTACTTC; CDR3 protein: CASSFDPGQLTYEQYF
J gene: TRBJ1-1; V gene: TRBV7-2; clone size: .; D gene: TRBD1; CDR3 DNA: TGTGCCAGCAGCTTAGAAGGGACAGGGGGATATGAAGCTTTCTTT; CDR3 protein: CASSLEGTGGYEAFF
J gene: TRBJ2-2; V gene: TRBV12-3/TRBV12-4; clone size: .; D gene: TRBD1; CDR3 DNA: TGTGCCAGCAGCCGTTCGACAGGGGCGATAGGCGGGGAGCTGTTTTTT; CDR3 protein: CASSRSTGAIGGELFF